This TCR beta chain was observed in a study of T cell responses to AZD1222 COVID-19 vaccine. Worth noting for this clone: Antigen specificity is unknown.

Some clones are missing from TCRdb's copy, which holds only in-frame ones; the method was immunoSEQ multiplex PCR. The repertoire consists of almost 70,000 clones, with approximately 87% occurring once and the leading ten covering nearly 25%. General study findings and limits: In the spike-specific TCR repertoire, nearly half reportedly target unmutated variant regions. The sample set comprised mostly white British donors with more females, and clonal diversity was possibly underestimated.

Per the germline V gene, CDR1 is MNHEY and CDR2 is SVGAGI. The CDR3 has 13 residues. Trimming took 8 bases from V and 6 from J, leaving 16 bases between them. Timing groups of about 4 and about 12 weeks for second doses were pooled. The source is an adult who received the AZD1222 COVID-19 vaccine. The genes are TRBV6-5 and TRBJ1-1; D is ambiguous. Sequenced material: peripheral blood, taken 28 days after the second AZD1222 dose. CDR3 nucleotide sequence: TGTGCCAGCCTTAGACCTATCCGGGCTGAAGCTTTCTTT. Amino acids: CASLRPIRAEAFF.